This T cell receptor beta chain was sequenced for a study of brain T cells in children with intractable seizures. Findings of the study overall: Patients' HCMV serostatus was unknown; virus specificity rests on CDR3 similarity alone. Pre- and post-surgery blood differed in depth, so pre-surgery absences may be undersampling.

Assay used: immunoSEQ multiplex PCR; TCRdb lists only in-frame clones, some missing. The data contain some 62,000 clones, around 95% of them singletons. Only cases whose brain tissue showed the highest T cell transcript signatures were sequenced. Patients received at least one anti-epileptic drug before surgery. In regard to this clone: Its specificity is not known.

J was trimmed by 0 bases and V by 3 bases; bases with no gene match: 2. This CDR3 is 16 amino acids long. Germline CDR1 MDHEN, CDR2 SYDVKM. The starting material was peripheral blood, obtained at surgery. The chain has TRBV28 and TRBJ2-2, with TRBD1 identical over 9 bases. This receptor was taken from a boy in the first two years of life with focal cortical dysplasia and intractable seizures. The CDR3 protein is CASSLGQGSNTGELFF. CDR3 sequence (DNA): TGTGCCAGCAGTTTGGGACAGGGATCGAACACCGGGGAGCTGTTTTTT.